The 13 T cell receptor beta chains reported below all come from one sample, sequenced in a study of blood T cells in healthy people across ages (dated by TCRdb to 2015 to 2017). Receptors were amplified or captured by 5' RACE. Instrument on record: Illumina HiSeq 2500. A second PCR of roughly 7 to 12 cycles was run with a J-beta primer mix and a sample-barcoded 5' primer. TCRdb applied fastp at Q25 and MiXCR to the public reads, then kept only in-frame beta chains. Duplicate CDR3 protein sequences are folded into a single record with the most common DNA and genes. For this sample there are about 830,000 distinct CDR3 sequences; around 68% appear just once. The ten largest clones represent 25% to 35% of the sample. Sequencing was performed on blood. The source of these receptors is a man aged 25-40 years in good health.

The chain employs TRBV6-5 and TRBJ2-7; TRBD1 matches 7 bases. Germline values: CDR1 MNHEY, CDR2 SVGAGI. Germline trimming cut 1 base from V and 2 bases from J; bases unmatched to any gene: 11. The CDR3 runs to 17 residues. The CDR3 is CASSYFIGTERTYEQYF. The DNA for the CDR3 is TGTGCCAGCAGTTACTTCATCGGGACAGAACGAACCTACGAGCAGTACTTC.

The rearrangement uses TRBV15 and TRBJ2-1; D is possibly TRBD2 (6 bases). Germline CDR1 reads LNHNV; CDR2 reads YYDKDF (reference sequence). The CDR3 covers 17 residues. V lost 1 base and J lost 2, with 15 bases in between. The CDR3 DNA sequence: TGTGCCACCAGCAGAGGCCTCGGGGGTGGGCCCTACAATGAGCAGTTCTTC. Translated, it gives CATSRGLGGGPYNEQFF.

J is TRBJ2-3 and V is TRBV20-1; D is unresolved. Trimming shortened V by 2 bases and J by 1 base, and 4 bases separated the two germline ends. CDR1 DFQATT and CDR2 SNEGSKA come from the germline V gene (reference sequence). This CDR3 has 12 amino acids. DNA of the CDR3: TGCAGTGCTAGATCTCGCACAGATACGCAGTATTTT. This sequence encodes CSARSRTDTQYF.

The V gene is TRBV7-2, the J gene TRBJ2-7; the D call may be TRBD1 or TRBD2 (5 bases each). The CDR3 is 14 residues long. Germline V lookup: CDR1 SGHTA, CDR2 FQGNSA. Between the trimmed V and J ends, which lost 1 base and 10 bases, there was a span of 17 bases. CDR3 DNA sequence: TGTGCCAGCAGCTTAGAAAGGGACGCCGGGGACCAGTACTTC. It yields the protein CASSLERDAGDQYF.

V is TRBV4-3 and J is TRBJ2-5; 9 nucleotides agree with TRBD1. In germline, CDR1 is LGHNA, CDR2 YSLEER. The CDR3 has 17 residues. With 1 base clipped from V and 2 bases from J, the junction kept 8 bases outside the gene matches. The CDR3 nucleotides read TGCGCCAGCAGCCAAGCACTAGACAGGGGGTGGCAAGAGACCCAGTACTTC. Protein product: CASSQALDRGWQETQYF.

The rearrangement joins TRBV7-8 to TRBJ2-3; 10 bases fit TRBD2. V lost 4 bases, J lost 1 base, and 5 bases stayed unmatched. The germline gives CDR1 SGHVS, CDR2 FQNEAQ. CDR3 length: 16 amino acids. CDR3 protein: CASSSWTSGGTDTQYF. CDR3 DNA sequence: TGTGCCAGCAGCTCCTGGACTAGCGGCGGCACAGATACGCAGTATTTT.

This clonotype has only one observation. In nucleotides, the CDR3 is TGTGCCAGCAGCTTAGTTACGGGACAGGGGGCAGTTAGCAATCAGCCCCAGCATTTT. As protein: CASSLVTGQGAVSNQPQHF. The chain is built from TRBV7-9 and TRBJ1-5; 12 bases fit TRBD1. The CDR3 is 19 amino acids. The ends lost 1 base at V and 0 bases at J; junction bases unmatched: 7. CDR1 and CDR2 from the germline V gene are SEHNR and FQNEAQ (reference sequence).

The chain recombines TRBV29-1 with TRBJ2-7; either TRBD1 or TRBD2 may supply D (5 bases each). Per the germline V gene, CDR1 is SQVTM and CDR2 is ANQGSEA. The CDR3 sequence is 12 residues long. The ends were cut back, 3 bases at V and 6 bases at J, with 12 bases in the middle. CDR3 coding DNA: TGCAGCGTTGAGGTGGGACGCTTCGAGCAGTACTTC. The encoded protein is CSVEVGRFEQYF.

The chain combines TRBV30 with TRBJ1-6; TRBD1 matches at 7 bases. V was clipped by 1 base and J by 3 bases; unmatched bases: 3. Germline V CDR1 and CDR2: GTSNPN, SVGIG (reference sequence). This CDR3 region has 15 residues. CDR3 protein: CAWSEGAIYNSPLHF. DNA for the CDR3: TGTGCCTGGAGTGAGGGGGCGATCTATAATTCACCCCTCCACTTT.

The chain uses TRBV27 and TRBJ2-5; D ambiguous. Germline assignment: CDR1 MNHEY and CDR2 SMNVEV (reference sequence). V was clipped by 5 bases and J by 11 bases, with 18 bases between them. CDR3 length: 13 amino acids. CDR3 bases: TGTGCCAGCAGTCCTCCCTCAAGGGAAGAGCAGTACTTC. Translated: CASSPPSREEQYF.

This clonotype has only a few counts. This sequence joins TRBV29-1 and TRBJ2-7, with a tentative D call TRBD1 (5 bases). The CDR3 contains 13 residues. V gave up 5 bases and J gave up 0 bases, with 11 bases separating them. The V gene's germline CDR1 is SQVTM and CDR2 ANQGSEA. The CDR3 coding sequence is TGCAGCGTTTGGACAATCAGCTCCTACGAGCAGTACTTC. Its protein is CSVWTISSYEQYF.

The chain employs TRBV4-1 and TRBJ2-2; TRBD2 agrees at 13 bases. After removal of 5 bases from V and 0 bases from J, the junction contained 6 bases not matched to a gene. Germline lookup yields CDR1 MGHRA and CDR2 YSYEKL. This CDR3 contains 18 residues. CDR3 nucleotide sequence: TGCGCCAGCAGCGAAATACTAGCGGGGGGGCCGAACACCGGGGAGCTGTTTTTT. It is translated as CASSEILAGGPNTGELFF.

This chain uses TRBV5-1 with TRBJ2-5, with TRBD1 matching 7 bases. The last part of the DNA fits TRBJ2-7 better; the J call may be wrong. The CDR3 has 15 amino acids. Germline loops: CDR1 SGHRS, CDR2 YFSETQ. The CDR3 DNA is TGCGCCAGCAGCGAAGGACAGGCCTATACCGACGAGCAGTACTTC. Its protein is CASSEGQAYTDEQYF.